A selection of T cell receptor beta chains follows, all from one sample in a study of patients and donors after allogeneic stem cell transplantation. A single record per CDR3 protein comes from TCRdb applying MiXCR to the RT-PCR reads. The data show approximately 160,000 distinct CDR3 sequences, approximately 24% seen once. Source material: blood, either unsorted or a sorted T cell fraction (not recorded which). Receptor source: a human donor who was either an allogeneic HSCT recipient or a stem cell or donor lymphocyte infusion donor (not recorded which). It is not recorded whose cells these are; they may come from a transplant donor. Both conserved end residues are part of each CDR3. D genes are given only for firm matches. Size values are once, few and many counts, or a class for expanded clones, and some rows have none.

V: TRBV28
J: TRBJ2-3
D: .
size: .
DNA: TGTGCCAGCAGTTGGTGGCGGGCGGATAGCACAGATACGCAGTATTTT
CDR3: CASSWWRADSTDTQYF

V: TRBV29-1
J: TRBJ2-1
D: .
size: .
DNA: TGCAGCGTTGCCCGGTGGAATGAGCAGTTCTTC
CDR3: CSVARWNEQFF

V: TRBV4-1
J: TRBJ2-3
D: .
size: .
DNA: TGCGCCAGCAGCCAAGGTAGAGGGGGAAAGGAAGCAGATACGCAGTATTTT
CDR3: CASSQGRGGKEADTQYF

V: TRBV29-1
J: TRBJ2-5
D: .
size: few
DNA: TGCAGCGTTTACGGACAGAAAGAGACCCAGTACTTC
CDR3: CSVYGQKETQYF

V: TRBV20-1
J: TRBJ2-3
D: TRBD2
size: few
DNA: TGCAGTGCTAGTGGGCTAGCGGGGGGTCCCACAGATACGCAGTATTTT
CDR3: CSASGLAGGPTDTQYF

V: TRBV5-1
J: TRBJ2-7
D: TRBD1
size: .
DNA: TGCGCCAGCAGCCCACAGGGGGCTGTTACCTACGAGCAGTACTTC
CDR3: CASSPQGAVTYEQYF

V: TRBV9
J: TRBJ2-2
D: .
size: few
DNA: TGTGCCAGCAGCGACGGGGCAGCTCACCACACCGGGGAGCTGTTTTTT
CDR3: CASSDGAAHHTGELFF

V: TRBV9
J: TRBJ2-1
D: .
size: .
DNA: TGTGCCAGCAGCGACCTGGGAGAGGGACTTGAGCAGTTCTTC
CDR3: CASSDLGEGLEQFF

V: TRBV6-6
J: TRBJ1-2
D: TRBD1
size: few
DNA: TGTGCCAGCAGAAAGGACAGGGCGAACTATGGCTACACCTTC
CDR3: CASRKDRANYGYTF

V: TRBV6-5
J: TRBJ1-5
D: TRBD1
size: many
DNA: TGTGCCAGCAGGGAACAGGGGGCCTGGGAGCCCCAGCATTTT
CDR3: CASREQGAWEPQHF

V: TRBV5-5
J: TRBJ2-2
D: TRBD2
size: .
DNA: TGTGCCAGCAGAAAGGGACTAGCGATGAACACCGGGGAGCTGTTTTTT
CDR3: CASRKGLAMNTGELFF

V: TRBV3-1
J: TRBJ2-1
D: .
size: .
DNA: TGTGCCAGCAGCCAAGAGAGGATCGATGAGCAGTTCTTC
CDR3: CASSQERIDEQFF

V: TRBV10-3
J: TRBJ2-1
D: .
size: .
DNA: TGTGCCATCAGTGAGGGGATCTACAATGAGCAGTTCTTC
CDR3: CAISEGIYNEQFF

V: TRBV5-6
J: TRBJ2-7
D: TRBD1
size: .
DNA: TGTGCCAGCAGCTTGGGTGGGACAGTCCAAGACGAGCAGTACTTC
CDR3: CASSLGGTVQDEQYF

V: TRBV20-1
J: TRBJ2-7
D: .
size: few
DNA: TGCAGTGCTAGAGTAGGGGCCATCTCCTACGAGCAGTACTTC
CDR3: CSARVGAISYEQYF

V: TRBV5-1
J: TRBJ1-1
D: .
size: few
DNA: TGCGCCAGCAGCCTGTCCGGGGGGGAAGCTTTCTTT
CDR3: CASSLSGGEAFF

V: TRBV20-1
J: TRBJ1-6
D: .
size: .
DNA: TGCAGTGCTACTGGGCAGGACTATCGCTCCTATAATTCACCCCTCCACTTT
CDR3: CSATGQDYRSYNSPLHF

V: TRBV29-1
J: TRBJ2-5
D: .
size: .
DNA: TGCAGCGTTGGCCGGGACTACCAAGAGACCCAGTACTTC
CDR3: CSVGRDYQETQYF

V: TRBV4-3
J: TRBJ2-4
D: .
size: few
DNA: TGCGCCAGCAGCCAAGAACGGTCAGACGGCAAAAACATTCAGTACTTC
CDR3: CASSQERSDGKNIQYF

V: TRBV10-3
J: TRBJ2-5
D: .
size: few
DNA: TGTGCCATCAGTGACGTAACCGTGGGGGAGACCCAGTACTTC
CDR3: CAISDVTVGETQYF

V: TRBV2
J: TRBJ1-4
D: .
size: .
DNA: TGTGCCAGCAGTCTACTTACAACTAATGAAAAACTGTTTTTT
CDR3: CASSLLTTNEKLFF

V: TRBV19
J: TRBJ1-2
D: .
size: .
DNA: TGTGCCAGTAGTATAGATTTCCTCGGAGGACGTGGCTACACCTTC
CDR3: CASSIDFLGGRGYTF

V: TRBV12-5
J: TRBJ1-2
D: .
size: .
DNA: TGTGCTAGTGGTCCCGGGTATGGCTACACCTTC
CDR3: CASGPGYGYTF

V: TRBV7-3
J: TRBJ2-1
D: .
size: .
DNA: TGTGCCAGCAGCTTCGGCCCAGACAATGAGCAGTTCTTC
CDR3: CASSFGPDNEQFF

V: TRBV5-6
J: TRBJ2-7
D: .
size: .
DNA: TGTGCCAGCAGCTTCGACAGATACTACGAGCAGTACTTC
CDR3: CASSFDRYYEQYF

V: TRBV12-3/TRBV12-4
J: TRBJ2-5
D: .
size: .
DNA: TGTGCCAGCAGTTCCTCCCAGGGGTCCCAGTACTTC
CDR3: CASSSSQGSQYF

V: TRBV6-5
J: TRBJ2-3
D: TRBD1
size: .
DNA: TGTGCCACCAAACCGGGACAGGCCTCAGATACGCAGTATTTT
CDR3: CATKPGQASDTQYF

V: TRBV12-3/TRBV12-4
J: TRBJ1-1
D: .
size: many
DNA: TGTGCCAGCAGTTTATTAAGACGTGAAGCTTTCTTT
CDR3: CASSLLRREAFF

V: TRBV20-1
J: TRBJ2-5
D: .
size: few
DNA: TGCAGTGCTACCCAAGAGACCCAGTACTTC
CDR3: CSATQETQYF

V: TRBV4-3
J: TRBJ2-3
D: .
size: .
DNA: TGCGCCAGCAGCCAAGTAGCGTGGGGGGAAACAGATACGCAGTATTTT
CDR3: CASSQVAWGETDTQYF

V: TRBV12-3/TRBV12-4
J: TRBJ1-4
D: .
size: few
DNA: TGTGCCAGCAGTTACCCTCCGGACAATAATCGAAGGAAACTGTTTTTT
CDR3: CASSYPPDNNRRKLFF

V: TRBV20-1
J: TRBJ2-3
D: TRBD2
size: once
DNA: TGCAGTGCTAGAAGGAGCGGGAACACAGATACGCAGTATTTT
CDR3: CSARRSGNTDTQYF

V: TRBV7-6
J: TRBJ1-1
D: .
size: .
DNA: TGTGCCAGCAGCTCCGGACGGCTCACTGAAGCTTTCTTT
CDR3: CASSSGRLTEAFF

V: TRBV2
J: TRBJ2-4
D: .
size: few
DNA: TGTGCCAGCAGAGCCTACCAGGGTCCCAAAAACATTCAGTACTTC
CDR3: CASRAYQGPKNIQYF

V: TRBV11-2
J: TRBJ1-4
D: .
size: few
DNA: TGTGCCAGCAGCCCTAATCGGTACAGGGAAAATGAAAAACTGTTTTTT
CDR3: CASSPNRYRENEKLFF

V: TRBV6-1
J: TRBJ1-1
D: .
size: .
DNA: TGTGCCAGCGAAAAGGGACGGGGAATGAACACTGAAGCTTTCTTT
CDR3: CASEKGRGMNTEAFF

V: TRBV12-3/TRBV12-4
J: TRBJ2-3
D: .
size: few
DNA: TGTGCCAGCAGTCCTCAGGGGCTGTATACGCAGTATTTT
CDR3: CASSPQGLYTQYF

V: TRBV30
J: TRBJ2-2
D: .
size: .
DNA: TGTGCCTGGAGTGGACAGGTACCGAACACCGGGGAGCTGTTTTTT
CDR3: CAWSGQVPNTGELFF

V: TRBV5-5
J: TRBJ2-7
D: .
size: few
DNA: TGTGCCAGCAGCTTGCGTCAGCCGTACGAGCAGTACTTC
CDR3: CASSLRQPYEQYF

V: TRBV2
J: TRBJ2-2
D: .
size: .
DNA: TGTGCCAGCAGTGACCGAGGCACCGGGGAGCTGTTTTTT
CDR3: CASSDRGTGELFF

V: TRBV9
J: TRBJ2-3
D: TRBD2
size: .
DNA: TGTGCCAGCAGCGTAGCAGCGGGAGTGGTAGATACGCAGTATTTT
CDR3: CASSVAAGVVDTQYF

V: TRBV7-2
J: TRBJ1-1
D: .
size: many
DNA: TGTGCCAGCAGCTTAATCCCCGGGGACACTGAAGCTTTCTTT
CDR3: CASSLIPGDTEAFF

V: TRBV20-1
J: TRBJ2-1
D: TRBD2
size: .
DNA: TGCAGTGCTAGTATTCTAGCGGGTCACGATGAGCAGTTCTTC
CDR3: CSASILAGHDEQFF

V: TRBV6-5
J: TRBJ1-1
D: .
size: few
DNA: TGTGCCAGCAGTTACACGCTAGTGGATGCTTTCAACACTGAAGCTTTCTTT
CDR3: CASSYTLVDAFNTEAFF

V: TRBV3-1
J: TRBJ1-1
D: .
size: many
DNA: TGTGCCAGCAGCCTCAAACCGGGAACGGGGGCTTTCTTT
CDR3: CASSLKPGTGAFF

V: TRBV4-3
J: TRBJ1-1
D: .
size: medium-sized
DNA: TGCGCCAGCAGCCAAGACAGGGGCACTGAAGCTTTCTTT
CDR3: CASSQDRGTEAFF

V: TRBV5-1
J: TRBJ2-7
D: TRBD1
size: few
DNA: TGCGCCAGCAGCCCCCAGGGGGCTAACTACGAGCAGTACTTC
CDR3: CASSPQGANYEQYF

V: TRBV12-5
J: TRBJ1-6
D: .
size: few
DNA: TGTGCTAGTGGATTGAGTAATTCACCCCTCCACTTT
CDR3: CASGLSNSPLHF

V: TRBV4-2
J: TRBJ2-5
D: TRBD2
size: .
DNA: TGTGCCAGCAGCCAAGCTTCGCGGGAGATCGGGGAGACCCAGTACTTC
CDR3: CASSQASREIGETQYF